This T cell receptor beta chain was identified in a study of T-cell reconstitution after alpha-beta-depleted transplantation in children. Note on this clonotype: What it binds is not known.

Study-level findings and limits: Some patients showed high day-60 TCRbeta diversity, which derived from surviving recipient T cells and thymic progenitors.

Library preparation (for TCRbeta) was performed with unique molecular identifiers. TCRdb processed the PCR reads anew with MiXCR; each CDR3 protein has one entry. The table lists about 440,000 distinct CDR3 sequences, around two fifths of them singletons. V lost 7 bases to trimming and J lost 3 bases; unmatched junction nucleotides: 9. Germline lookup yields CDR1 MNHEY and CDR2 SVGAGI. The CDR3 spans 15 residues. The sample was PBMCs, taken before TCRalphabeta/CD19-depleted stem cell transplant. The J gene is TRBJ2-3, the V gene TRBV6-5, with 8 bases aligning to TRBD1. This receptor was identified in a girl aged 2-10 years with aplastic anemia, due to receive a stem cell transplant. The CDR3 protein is CASISRTGRTDTQYF. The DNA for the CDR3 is TGTGCCAGCATTAGCCGGACAGGGAGGACAGATACGCAGTATTTT.